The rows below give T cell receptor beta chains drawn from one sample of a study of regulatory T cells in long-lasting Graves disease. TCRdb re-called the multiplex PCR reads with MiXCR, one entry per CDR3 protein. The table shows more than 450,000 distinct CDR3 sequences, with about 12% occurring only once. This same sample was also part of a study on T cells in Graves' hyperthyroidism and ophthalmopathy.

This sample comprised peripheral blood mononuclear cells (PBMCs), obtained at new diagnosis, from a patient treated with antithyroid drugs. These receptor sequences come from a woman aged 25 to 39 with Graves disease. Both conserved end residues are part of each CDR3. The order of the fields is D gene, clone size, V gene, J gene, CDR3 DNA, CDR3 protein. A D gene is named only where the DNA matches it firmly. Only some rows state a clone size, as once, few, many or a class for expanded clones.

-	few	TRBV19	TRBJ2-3	TGTGCCAGTAGTATAATGGGCGCGGGCACAGATACGCAGTATTTT	CASSIMGAGTDTQYF
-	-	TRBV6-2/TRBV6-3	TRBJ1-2	TGTGCCAGCAGTGAAGGGCTAGCGGAGACCGGCTATGGCTACACCTTC	CASSEGLAETGYGYTF
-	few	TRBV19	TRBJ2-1	TGTGCCAGCACCCTTTCAGACCGGAGGGCGAATGAGCAGTTCTTC	CASTLSDRRANEQFF
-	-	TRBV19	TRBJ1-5	TGTGCCAGTAGTATAGAACAGGGTATCAATCAGCCCCAGCATTTT	CASSIEQGINQPQHF
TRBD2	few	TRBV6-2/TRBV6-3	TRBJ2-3	TGTGCCAGCAGTGAATTTTTAGCGGGAGGGAGGTACACAGATACGCAGTATTTT	CASSEFLAGGRYTDTQYF
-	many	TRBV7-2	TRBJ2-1	TGTGCCAGCAGCTTAGTCCCGGGATACAATGAGCAGTTCTTC	CASSLVPGYNEQFF
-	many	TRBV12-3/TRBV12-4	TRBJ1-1	TGTGCCAGCAGGTTCAAGACACCCAACACTGAAGCTTTCTTT	CASRFKTPNTEAFF
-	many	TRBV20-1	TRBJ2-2	TGCAGTGCTAGTCAACCCCGCGGGGCCCGGGGCGGAGGCTACACCGGGGAGCTGTTTTTT	CSASQPRGARGGGYTGELFF
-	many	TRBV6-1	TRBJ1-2	TGTGCCAGCAGACTTAACACAGGGAACTATGGCTACACCTTC	CASRLNTGNYGYTF
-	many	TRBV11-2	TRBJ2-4	TGTGCCAGCAGCTTAGTGGGTGGGGGGAGAGGCAAAAACATTCAGTACTTC	CASSLVGGGRGKNIQYF
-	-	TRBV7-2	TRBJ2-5	TGTGCCAGCAGCTTGGGTTCGGCTAGGAAACAAGAGACCCAGTACTTC	CASSLGSARKQETQYF
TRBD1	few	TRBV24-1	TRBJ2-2	TGTGCCACCAGGGTCGGGACAGGGGGCACCGGGGAGCTGTTTTTT	CATRVGTGGTGELFF